This T cell receptor (beta chain) derives from a study of identical twins. There are many counts of this clonotype. Its antigen is not identified. This CDR3 region has 12 residues. Between the trimmed V and J ends, which lost 4 bases and 3 bases, there was a span of 10 bases. CDR1 is SQVTM and CDR2 is ANQGSEA in the germline V gene. Findings and limits, study-wide: In beta out-of-frame sequences, the excess sharing between twins was weaker.

MiXCR, applied by TCRdb to the 5' RACE reads, yields one record per CDR3 protein. The sample shows more than 200,000 distinct CDR3 sequences, roughly 10% of them seen only once. Everyone who gave samples was a healthy Caucasian. This sequence joins TRBV29-1 and TRBJ2-7; D gene unclear. Sequenced sample: memory (CD45RO+) T cells sorted from blood. The TCR originated in a woman younger than 35 in good health. The CDR3 nucleotides read TGCAGCGTTGGGCACCATGGCTACGAGCAGTACTTC. Encoded protein: CSVGHHGYEQYF.